This T cell receptor (beta chain) is drawn from a study of T-cell reconstitution after alpha-beta-depleted transplantation in children. This clonotype was observed many times. Unique molecular identifiers were incorporated during preparation of the TCRbeta library. MiXCR, run by TCRdb on the PCR reads, gives a single entry per CDR3 protein. Among almost 500,000 distinct CDR3 sequences, 9.5% to 15% were seen once, and the ten largest hold about 5.6%. The CDR3 totals 16 residues. V lost 5 bases and J 6 bases, leaving 21 bases between the germline ends. Germline loops: CDR1 SGHAT, CDR2 FQDESV (reference sequence).

This sample comprised PBMCs from the stem cell graft donor, obtained from the stem cell graft. The source is a human donor who donated a stem cell graft to a child with combined immunodeficiency. V usage is TRBV11-1 and J usage is TRBJ2-3; D is possibly TRBD2 (5 bases). CDR3 amino acids: CASSPQRFLTGDTQYF. CDR3 coding DNA: TGTGCCAGCAGCCCCCAGCGGTTCTTAACCGGGGATACGCAGTATTTT.